The 26 T cell receptor beta chains reported below all come from one sample, sequenced in a study of response to subunit inactivated influenza vaccine (dated 2018 in TCRdb). The library was obtained by RT-PCR. The sample was run on an Illumina HiSeq 2500. The public reads were run again by TCRdb, first through fastp at Q25 and then through MiXCR, and only productive beta chains were kept. Duplicate CDR3 protein sequences are folded into a single record with the most common DNA and genes. The sample table holds about 610,000 distinct CDR3 sequences, of which about 14% were seen once. The top ten constitute more than 9.5% of the sample. Sequences were derived from PBMCs from blood, sampled approximately 12 days after vaccination. These receptors came from a man aged 45-60 years who received an inactivated influenza vaccine. Donor details come from another sample of the same person, matched by shared clones.

This clonotype appeared a few times. The rearrangement joins TRBV6-2 or TRBV6-3 to TRBJ2-7; 9 positions match TRBD1. The V and J ends lost 7 bases and 2 bases, in that order; junction bases with no gene match: 6. The germline V gene encodes CDR1 MNHEY and CDR2 SVGEGT. The CDR3 sequence is 14 residues long. The CDR3 spells CASTKQGAPYEQYF. The CDR3 DNA sequence: TGTGCCAGCACCAAACAGGGGGCCCCCTACGAGCAGTACTTC.

The chain couples TRBV20-1 to TRBJ2-2, with D uncertain. CDR3 size: 15 residues. Germline CDR1 DFQATT, CDR2 SNEGSKA (reference sequence). V was trimmed by 2 bases and J by 0 bases, leaving 10 bases between them. The CDR3 spells CSARKDPANTGELFF. In DNA, the CDR3 is TGCAGTGCTAGAAAGGACCCTGCGAACACCGGGGAGCTGTTTTTT.

This clonotype showed up just a few times. V is TRBV11-2 and J is TRBJ2-1; 8 positions match TRBD2. J lost 2 bases, V lost 1 base, and 10 bases had no gene match. CDR3 length equals 18 residues. The V gene's germline CDR1 is SGHAT and CDR2 FQNNGV. The CDR3 DNA reads as TGTGCCAGCAGCTTAGTATCGGGAACTAGCGGCACCTACAATGAGCAGTTCTTC. Translating it yields CASSLVSGTSGTYNEQFF.

This clonotype was counted ten times or more. The CDR3 sequence is CASSLAVAGGRLDTQYF. CDR3 bases: TGCGCCAGCAGCTTGGCCGTGGCAGGGGGTCGATTAGATACGCAGTATTTT. The chain couples TRBV5-1 to TRBJ2-3, with 7 bases matching TRBD1. The CDR3 loop spans 17 amino acids. CDR1 SGHRS and CDR2 YFSETQ come from the germline V gene. With 0 bases clipped from V and 5 bases from J, the junction kept 12 bases outside the gene matches.

The CDR3 loop reads CATGSGAHNEQFF. The DNA for the CDR3 is TGTGCCACGGGCTCGGGGGCTCACAATGAGCAGTTCTTC. The V gene is TRBV7-8, the J gene TRBJ2-1; D is possibly TRBD1 or TRBD2 (6 bases each). V gave up 10 bases and J gave up 5 bases, with 15 bases separating them. Germline V gene data show CDR1 as SGHVS and CDR2 as FQNEAQ. The CDR3 length is 13 residues.

This clonotype was seen more than once but under ten times. This sequence joins TRBV6-2 or TRBV6-3 and TRBJ2-3, with 9 positions matching TRBD2. In germline, CDR1 is MNHEY, CDR2 SVGEGT. With 2 bases clipped from V and 7 bases from J, the junction kept 7 bases outside the gene matches. This CDR3 comprises 15 residues. CDR3 amino acids: CASSYPGLAKHTQYF. CDR3 bases: TGTGCCAGCAGTTACCCGGGACTAGCCAAGCATACGCAGTATTTT.

This clonotype was seen more than once but under ten times. V is TRBV12-3 or TRBV12-4 and J is TRBJ2-2, with D tentatively TRBD1 or TRBD2 (6 bases each). With 0 bases removed from V and 0 bases from J, the gap between germline ends came to 20 bases. The CDR3 runs 20 residues. The CDR3 region is CASSLAPQVTGAANTGELFF. DNA for the CDR3: TGTGCCAGCAGTTTAGCCCCCCAAGTTACGGGGGCCGCGAACACCGGGGAGCTGTTTTTT.

This clonotype showed up just a few times. This rearrangement joins TRBV7-9 to TRBJ1-5, with 11 bases lining up with TRBD1. The trim removed 5 bases at V and 5 bases at J, leaving 8 bases unmatched. The CDR3 spans 16 residues. Germline lookup yields CDR1 SEHNR and CDR2 FQNEAQ (reference sequence). The CDR3 loop is CASSKGQGEFDQPQHF. In DNA, the CDR3 is TGTGCCAGCAGCAAGGGACAGGGGGAGTTCGATCAGCCCCAGCATTTT.

This clonotype was detected only a few times. This chain links TRBV6-2 or TRBV6-3 with TRBJ2-1; maybe TRBD1 (6 bases). This CDR3 contains 13 residues. Germline values: CDR1 MNHEY, CDR2 SVGEGT. V was shortened by 6 bases and J by 8 bases, with 14 bases between the two germline ends. In DNA form, the CDR3 reads TGTGCCAGCAGCCACACAGGGTTAGATGAGCAGTTCTTC. This codes for CASSHTGLDEQFF.

In this sample, this clonotype turned up a few times. The chain uses TRBV18 and TRBJ2-1, with 8 bases matching TRBD2. The CDR3 covers 20 residues. Unmatched junction bases numbered 15, after V lost 2 bases and J lost 0 bases. In germline, CDR1 is KGHSH, CDR2 LQKENI. The CDR3 reads CASSPTQGLAGGSSYNEQFF. The DNA of the CDR3 is TGTGCCAGCTCACCAACCCAGGGGCTAGCGGGTGGTAGCTCCTACAATGAGCAGTTCTTC.

This clonotype was found a few times. DNA for the CDR3: TGTGCCACCAGTGATCCCGCCACCAACAGGGATGGCTACACCTTC. Amino acid sequence: CATSDPATNRDGYTF. This chain links TRBV24-1 with TRBJ1-2; tentative D call: TRBD1 (6 bases). CDR1 and CDR2 (germline): KGHDR, SFDVKD. Trimming pared 3 bases from V and 6 bases from J, leaving 16 bases between. CDR3 length equals 15 residues.

Only a few counts were recorded for this clonotype. The chain joins TRBV24-1 to TRBJ1-5; D remains ambiguous. The CDR3 runs to 13 residues. Germline loops: CDR1 KGHDR, CDR2 SFDVKD. The V gene lost 5 bases and the J gene lost 5 bases, with 9 bases spanning the gap. The CDR3 loop reads CATSGDGHQPQHF. The CDR3 region has the DNA TGTGCCACCAGTGGAGACGGACATCAGCCCCAGCATTTT.

This clonotype was recorded many times. The chain joins TRBV5-1 to TRBJ1-1, with D uncertain. V lost 0 bases and J 7 bases, leaving 4 bases between the germline ends. The CDR3 covers 11 residues. Germline V gene lookup returns CDR1 SGHRS and CDR2 YFSETQ. CDR3 residues: CASSLDSEAFF. The CDR3 DNA sequence: TGCGCCAGCAGCTTGGACAGTGAAGCTTTCTTT. The whole variable domain, remainder taken from reference TRBV5-1 and TRBJ1-1, is KAGVTQTPRYLIKTRGQQVTLSCSPISGHRSVSWYQQTPGQGLQFLFEYFSETQRNKGNFPGRFSGRQFSNSRSEMNVSTLELGDSALYLCASSLDSEAFFGQGTRLTVV.

V is TRBV10-2 and J is TRBJ2-3, with D hard to call. V was trimmed by 7 bases and J by 2 bases, leaving 16 bases between them. This CDR3 has 15 residues. CDR1 and CDR2 from the germline V gene are WSHSY and SAAADI. CDR3 sequence (DNA): TGCGCCAGCATAGGCGCCGGTCTACACACAGATACGCAGTATTTT. This gives the protein CASIGAGLHTDTQYF.

This clonotype was observed a handful of times. This chain joins TRBV7-9 and TRBJ2-3; 9 nucleotides line up with TRBD2. Germline CDR1 reads SEHNR; CDR2 reads FQNEAQ (reference sequence). V dropped 4 bases and J dropped 6; count of bases not matched to a gene: 5. The CDR3 is 14 residues long. The CDR3 DNA reads TGTGCCAGCAGCTATAGCGGGAGTCGGGATACGCAGTATTTT. Amino acid sequence: CASSYSGSRDTQYF.

This clonotype came up a few times. The chain has TRBV7-4 and TRBJ2-3, with 10 bases aligning to TRBD1. The CDR3 sequence is 16 residues long. Germline V CDR1 and CDR2: SGHVT, SQSDAQ. After removal of 5 bases from V and 4 bases from J, the junction contained 9 bases not matched to a gene. The CDR3 region is CASSPGQGIGPDTQYF. The CDR3 nucleotides read TGTGCCAGCAGCCCGGGACAGGGGATCGGTCCAGATACGCAGTATTTT.

This clonotype was counted a few times. The genes are TRBV6-2 or TRBV6-3 and TRBJ2-5; 11 positions match TRBD2. CDR1 MNHEY and CDR2 SVGEGT come from the germline V gene. CDR3 length: 14 residues. V lost 6 bases, J lost 2 bases, and 2 bases stayed unmatched. Written as DNA, the CDR3 is TGTGCCAGCAGAAGACTAGCGGGACAAGAGACCCAGTACTTC. Translation gives CASRRLAGQETQYF.

The chain has TRBV7-9 and TRBJ2-7; the match to TRBD1 covers 12 bases. Trimming removed 5 bases from V and 0 bases from J; junction bases left unmatched: 2. Germline V gene sequence: CDR1 SEHNR, CDR2 FQNEAQ (reference sequence). The CDR3 is made up of 15 amino acids. This CDR3 is CASSGDRGPSYEQYF. CDR3 bases: TGTGCCAGCAGCGGGGACAGGGGGCCCTCCTACGAGCAGTACTTC.

This chain connects TRBV12-3 or TRBV12-4 to TRBJ2-1; a possible D gene is TRBD2 (6 bases). The CDR3 consists of 14 residues. V gave up 3 bases and J gave up 7 bases, with 13 bases separating them. The DNA of the CDR3 is TGTGCCAGCAGTTTTCAAGCGGGCCGAAATGAGCAGTTCTTC. Translation gives CASSFQAGRNEQFF.

This clonotype came up many times. The gene calls are TRBV5-1 and TRBJ2-7; TRBD2 agrees at 8 bases. The germline V gene has CDR1 SGHRS and CDR2 YFSETQ. V lost 3 bases and J lost 1; bases outside the gene matches: 3. The CDR3 runs to 14 residues. The CDR3 spells CASSSSGGSYEQYF. The CDR3, as DNA: TGCGCCAGCAGCTCCTCGGGAGGGTCCTACGAGCAGTACTTC.

The rearrangement joins TRBV7-9 to TRBJ2-5; weak D call: TRBD1 (5 bases). Trimming removed 11 bases from V and 2 bases from J, with 9 bases in between. CDR1 is SEHNR, CDR2 FQNEAQ, per germline (reference sequence). The CDR3 extends over 11 amino acids. CDR3 bases: TGTGCCGCCAGGGTGCAAGAGACCCAGTACTTC. It translates to CAARVQETQYF.

This chain uses TRBV24-1 with TRBJ2-3; D unclear. V was clipped by 3 bases and J by 2 bases, with 11 bases between them. The germline V gene encodes CDR1 KGHDR and CDR2 SFDVKD. This CDR3 is 15 amino acids long. The CDR3 reads CATSDEDGATDTQYF. The CDR3 region has the DNA TGTGCCACCAGTGATGAGGACGGAGCCACAGATACGCAGTATTTT.

This clonotype occurred many times. The chain is built from TRBV4-2 and TRBJ1-2; perhaps TRBD1 as D (5 bases). Germline CDR1 is LGHNA and CDR2 is YNFKEQ. The CDR3 has 15 amino acids. The V end lost 0 bases, the J end lost 4 bases, and 12 bases lay between the germline ends. CDR3 region: CASSQERGSVYGYTF. In nucleotides, the CDR3 is TGTGCCAGCAGCCAAGAGAGGGGCAGCGTCTATGGCTACACCTTC.

The chain recombines TRBV7-2 with TRBJ2-7, with unresolved D. Trimming pared 5 bases from V and 1 base from J, leaving 15 bases between. CDR1 and CDR2 (germline): SGHTA, FQGNSA. The CDR3 consists of 15 residues. CDR3 nucleotide sequence: TGTGCCAGCAGCCGAGACGGCTCCTTATCCTACGAGCAGTACTTC. Amino acid sequence: CASSRDGSLSYEQYF. Based on the CDR3 plus reference TRBV7-2 and TRBJ2-7, the full variable domain is GAGVSQSPSNKVTEKGKDVELRCDPISGHTALYWYRQSLGQGLEFLIYFQGNSAPDKSGLPSDRFSAERTGGSVSTLTIQRTQQEDSAVYLCASSRDGSLSYEQYFGPGTRLTVT.

This clonotype came up a few times. The CDR3 DNA sequence: TGCAGCGTTGCCGCCCAGGGCGGCACTGAAGCTTTCTTT. Encoded protein: CSVAAQGGTEAFF. The chain links TRBV29-1 to TRBJ1-1; D possibly corresponds to TRBD1 (5 bases). V was shortened by 4 bases and J by 4 bases, with 13 bases between the two germline ends. Germline V gene lookup returns CDR1 SQVTM and CDR2 ANQGSEA. The CDR3 totals 13 residues.

CDR3 bases: TGCGCCAGCAGCCAAGATTTTATGCGGGAGTACAATGAGCAGTTCTTC. It encodes CASSQDFMREYNEQFF. The chain uses TRBV4-1 and TRBJ2-1, with TRBD2 matching over 7 bases. The V gene's germline CDR1 is MGHRA and CDR2 YSYEKL. V shed 0 bases and J 4 bases; nucleotides not matched to a gene: 6. This CDR3 has 16 residues.